This passage covers 3 T cell receptor beta chains from one sample sequenced in a study of OX40 agonist ivuxolimab in advanced cancers. Assay used: immunoSEQ multiplex PCR; TCRdb lists only in-frame clones, some missing. This table has about 77,000 clones, around 82% appearing once. The input for sequencing was CD4+ or CD8+ T cells sorted from blood, taken in a trial of the OX40 agonist ivuxolimab. The source is an adult with an advanced solid tumor such as melanoma, head and neck, liver or kidney cancer.

The V call is TRBV19, the J call TRBJ2-2; TRBD2 matches 7 bases. Germline CDR1 and CDR2: LNHDA and SQIVND (reference sequence). The CDR3 consists of 12 residues. The V and J ends lost 4 bases and 7 bases, in that order; junction bases with no gene match: 0. CDR3 residues: CASSREGGELFF. In nucleotides, the CDR3 is TGTGCCAGTAGTAGGGAGGGCGGGGAGCTGTTTTTT. The variable domain in full, with the rest retrieved from reference TRBV19 and TRBJ2-2, is DGGITQSPKYLFRKEGQNVTLSCEQNLNHDAMYWYRQDPGQGLRLIYYSQIVNDFQKGDIAEGYSVSREKKESFPLTVTSAQKNPTAFYLCASSREGGELFFGEGSRLTVL.

The CDR3 spells CASSAPPDRPNQPQHF. Written as DNA, the CDR3 is TGTGCCAGCAGCGCGCCCCCGGACAGACCCAATCAGCCCCAGCATTTT. The chain is built from TRBV6-6 and TRBJ1-5, with D perhaps TRBD1 (6 bases). The germline V gene has CDR1 MNHNY and CDR2 SVGAGI (reference sequence). This CDR3 region has 16 residues. The V end lost 6 bases, the J end lost 3 bases, and 18 bases lay between the germline ends.

The V and J genes are TRBV20-1 and TRBJ1-2, with unresolved D. CDR3 size: 11 residues. CDR1 DFQATT and CDR2 SNEGSKA come from the germline V gene (reference sequence). The ends were cut back, 6 bases at V and 6 bases at J, with 11 bases in the middle. The CDR3 DNA reads as TGCAGTGCATCGACAAACGATGGCTACACCTTC. Translated: CSASTNDGYTF.